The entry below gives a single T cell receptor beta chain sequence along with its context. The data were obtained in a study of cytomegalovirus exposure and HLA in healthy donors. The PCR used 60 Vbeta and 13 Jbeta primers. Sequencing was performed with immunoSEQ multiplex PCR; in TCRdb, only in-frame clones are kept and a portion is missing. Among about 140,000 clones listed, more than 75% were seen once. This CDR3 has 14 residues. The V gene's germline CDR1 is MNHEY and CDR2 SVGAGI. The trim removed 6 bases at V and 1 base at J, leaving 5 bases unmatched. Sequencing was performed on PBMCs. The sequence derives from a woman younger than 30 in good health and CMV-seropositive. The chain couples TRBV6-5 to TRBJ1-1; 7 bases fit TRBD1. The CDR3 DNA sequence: TGTGCCAGCAGCCAACAGGGGCCGAACACTGAAGCTTTCTTT. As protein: CASSQQGPNTEAFF.